The 7 T cell receptor beta chains below all came from one sample that was sequenced in a study of T cell repertoires in cytomegalovirus infection. TCRdb reprocessed the reads with MiXCR, giving one entry per CDR3 protein. The table lists roughly 700,000 distinct CDR3 sequences, around a third of them singletons. Which antigens these TCRs recognize remains unknown. Material: cultured PBMCs, obtained from culture after CMV antigen stimulation. These receptors were obtained from a human donor in good health (CMV status not recorded). Some clones in this sample may be carry-over from other donors' samples.

In its sample, this clonotype was seen a few times. The chain employs TRBV5-5 and TRBJ1-4, with 7 bases lining up with TRBD1. Germline V gene lookup returns CDR1 SGHKS and CDR2 YYEKEE (reference sequence). V shed 2 bases, J shed 3 bases, and the junction held 13 bases outside the gene matches. CDR3 length: 18 amino acids. For the CDR3, the DNA is TGTGCCAGCAGCTTACCCGAGGGCAGGGGGATCGCTAATGAAAAACTGTTTTTT. Its protein product is CASSLPEGRGIANEKLFF. The whole variable domain, remainder taken from reference TRBV5-5 and TRBJ1-4, is DAGVTQSPTHLIKTRGQQVTLRCSPISGHKSVSWYQQVLGQGPQFIFQYYEKEERGRGNFPDRFSARQFPNYSSELNVNALLLGDSALYLCASSLPEGRGIANEKLFFGSGTQLSVL.

The rearrangement uses TRBV5-4 and TRBJ1-2; no clear D gene. The CDR3 loop spans 12 amino acids. Between the trimmed V and J ends, which lost 4 bases and 3 bases, there was a span of 7 bases. Germline V gives CDR1 SGHNT, CDR2 YYREEE (reference sequence). The CDR3 coding sequence is TGTGCCAGCAGCCAGCGGGACTATGGCTACACCTTC. Its translation: CASSQRDYGYTF.

In this sample, this clonotype turned up many times. V usage is TRBV7-9 and J usage is TRBJ1-2; no clear D gene. Germline assignment: CDR1 SEHNR and CDR2 FQNEAQ (reference sequence). V lost 5 bases, J lost 6 bases, and 13 bases lay in between. The CDR3 length is 13 residues. The CDR3 coding sequence is TGTGCCAGCAGCCTGGGCCGGGAGAATGGCTACACCTTC. Translation: CASSLGRENGYTF.

The chain employs TRBV6-1 and TRBJ2-5; D uncertain. V gave up 0 bases and J gave up 11 bases, with 16 bases separating them. The CDR3 spans 14 residues. Germline V lookup: CDR1 MNHNS, CDR2 SASEGT. CDR3 sequence (DNA): TGTGCCAGCAGTGAAGCCGACTCCCCTTTTCGGCAGTACTTC. Translating gives CASSEADSPFRQYF.

This clonotype came up a few times. This chain uses TRBV7-2 with TRBJ1-1; no clear D. Trimming left V 1 base short and J 11 bases short, with 14 bases between. The CDR3 is made up of 13 amino acids. Germline lookup yields CDR1 SGHTA and CDR2 FQGNSA. CDR3 region: CASSLGFGSGAFF. CDR3 nucleotides: TGTGCCAGCAGCTTAGGTTTCGGGTCGGGGGCTTTCTTT.

The genes are TRBV6-5 and TRBJ1-3; 12 nucleotides line up with TRBD1. The CDR3 has 17 residues. CDR1 is MNHEY and CDR2 is SVGAGI in the germline V gene. V gave up 6 bases and J gave up 2 bases; unmatched junction bases: 8. CDR3 in DNA: TGTGCCAGCAGCTCCGGGACAGGGGGCATTACTGGAAACACCATATATTTT. Translating gives CASSSGTGGITGNTIYF.

This clonotype was picked up a small number of times. The V gene is TRBV6-1, the J gene TRBJ2-3, with TRBD2 identical over 7 bases. After removal of 7 bases from V and 0 bases from J, the junction contained 10 bases not matched to a gene. This CDR3 has 16 residues. The germline V gene encodes CDR1 MNHNS and CDR2 SASEGT. CDR3 nucleotides: TGTGCCAGCACCCCCTCGGGACTACCTAGCACAGATACGCAGTATTTT. Its protein product is CASTPSGLPSTDTQYF.